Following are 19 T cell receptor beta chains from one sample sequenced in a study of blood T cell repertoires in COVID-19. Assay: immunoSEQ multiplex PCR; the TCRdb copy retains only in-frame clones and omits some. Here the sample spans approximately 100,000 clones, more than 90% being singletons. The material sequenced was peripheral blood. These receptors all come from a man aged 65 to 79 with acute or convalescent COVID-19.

The CDR3 sequence is CASSVGLLNTEAFF. DNA for the CDR3: TGTGCCAGCAGCGTAGGACTCCTGAACACTGAAGCTTTCTTT. The chain has TRBV9 and TRBJ1-1; D uncertain. Trimming cost V 0 bases and J 0 bases, with 6 bases left between them. Per germline, CDR1 SGDLS and CDR2 YYNGEE. The CDR3 is 14 amino acids.

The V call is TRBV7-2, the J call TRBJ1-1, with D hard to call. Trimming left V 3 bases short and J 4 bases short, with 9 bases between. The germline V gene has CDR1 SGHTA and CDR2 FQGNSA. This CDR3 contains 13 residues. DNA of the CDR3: TGTGCCAGCAGCTTGGTCGAGGGCACTGAAGCTTTCTTT. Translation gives CASSLVEGTEAFF.

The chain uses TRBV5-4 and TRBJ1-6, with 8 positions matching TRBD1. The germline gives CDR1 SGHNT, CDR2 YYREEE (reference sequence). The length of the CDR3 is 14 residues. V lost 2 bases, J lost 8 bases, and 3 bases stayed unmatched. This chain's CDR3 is CASSFDRGDSPLHF. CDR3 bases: TGTGCCAGCAGCTTTGACAGGGGCGATTCACCCCTCCACTTT.

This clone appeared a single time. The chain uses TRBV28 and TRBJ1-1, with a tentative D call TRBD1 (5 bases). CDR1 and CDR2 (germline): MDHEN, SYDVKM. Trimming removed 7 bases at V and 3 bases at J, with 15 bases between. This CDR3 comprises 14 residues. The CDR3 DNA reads TGTGCCAGCACCTTAGCGGGGCGCGACACTGAAGCTTTCTTT. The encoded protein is CASTLAGRDTEAFF.

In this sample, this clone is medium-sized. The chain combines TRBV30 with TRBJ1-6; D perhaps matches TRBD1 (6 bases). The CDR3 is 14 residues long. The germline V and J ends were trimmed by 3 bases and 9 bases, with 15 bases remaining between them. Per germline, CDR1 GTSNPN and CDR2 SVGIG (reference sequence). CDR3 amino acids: CAWRGQGMRSPLHF. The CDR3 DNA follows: TGTGCCTGGAGGGGTCAGGGGATGCGTTCACCCCTCCACTTT.

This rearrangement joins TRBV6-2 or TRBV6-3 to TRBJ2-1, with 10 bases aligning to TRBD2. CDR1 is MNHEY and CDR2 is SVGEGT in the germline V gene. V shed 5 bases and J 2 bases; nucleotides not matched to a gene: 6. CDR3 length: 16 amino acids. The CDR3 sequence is CASSLIAGGTYNEQFF. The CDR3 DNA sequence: TGTGCCAGCAGTCTGATAGCGGGAGGAACCTACAATGAGCAGTTCTTC.

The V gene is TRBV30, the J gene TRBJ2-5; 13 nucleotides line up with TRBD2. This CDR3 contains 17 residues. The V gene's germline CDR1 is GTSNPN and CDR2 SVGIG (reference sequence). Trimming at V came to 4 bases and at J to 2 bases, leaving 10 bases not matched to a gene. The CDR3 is CAWTGLAGALPQETQYF. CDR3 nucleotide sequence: TGTGCCTGGACCGGACTAGCGGGGGCATTACCTCAAGAGACCCAGTACTTC.

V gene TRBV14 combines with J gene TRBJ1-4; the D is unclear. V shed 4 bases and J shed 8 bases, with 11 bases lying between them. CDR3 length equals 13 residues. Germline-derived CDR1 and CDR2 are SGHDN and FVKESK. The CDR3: CASSRTNEEKLFF. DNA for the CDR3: TGTGCCAGCAGCCGGACTAATGAGGAAAAACTGTTTTTT. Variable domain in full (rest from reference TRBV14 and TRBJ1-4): EAGVTQFPSHSVIEKGQTVTLRCDPISGHDNLYWYRRVMGKEIKFLLHFVKESKQDESGMPNNRFLAERTGGTYSTLKVQPAELEDSGVYFCASSRTNEEKLFFGSGTQLSVL.

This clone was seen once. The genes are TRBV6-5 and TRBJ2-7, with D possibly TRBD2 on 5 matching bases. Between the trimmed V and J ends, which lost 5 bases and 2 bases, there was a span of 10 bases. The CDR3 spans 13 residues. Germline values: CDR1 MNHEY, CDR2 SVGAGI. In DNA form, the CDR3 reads TGTGCCAGCAGTCGGACCGGGACCTACGAGCAGTACTTC. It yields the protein CASSRTGTYEQYF.

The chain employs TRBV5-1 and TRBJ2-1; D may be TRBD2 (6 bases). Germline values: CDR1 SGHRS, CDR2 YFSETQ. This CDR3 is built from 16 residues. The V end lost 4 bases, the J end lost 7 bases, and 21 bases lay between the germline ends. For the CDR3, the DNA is TGCGCCAGCAGCCCAGGCGGTGTGTTGGGGAGGAATGAGCAGTTCTTC. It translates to CASSPGGVLGRNEQFF.

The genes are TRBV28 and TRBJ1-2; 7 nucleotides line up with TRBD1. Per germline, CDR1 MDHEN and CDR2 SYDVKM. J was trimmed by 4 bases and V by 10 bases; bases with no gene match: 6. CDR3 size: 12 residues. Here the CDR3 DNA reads TGTGCCAACAGGGGCGGGGTCTATGGCTACACCTTC. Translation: CANRGGVYGYTF.

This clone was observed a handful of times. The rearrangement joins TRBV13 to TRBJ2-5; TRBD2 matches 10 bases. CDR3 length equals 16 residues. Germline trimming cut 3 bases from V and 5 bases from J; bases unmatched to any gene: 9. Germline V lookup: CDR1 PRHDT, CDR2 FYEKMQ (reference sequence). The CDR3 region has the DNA TGTGCCAGCAGCTTCCGAGCGGGAGGGCCAATGGAGACCCAGTACTTC. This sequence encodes CASSFRAGGPMETQYF.

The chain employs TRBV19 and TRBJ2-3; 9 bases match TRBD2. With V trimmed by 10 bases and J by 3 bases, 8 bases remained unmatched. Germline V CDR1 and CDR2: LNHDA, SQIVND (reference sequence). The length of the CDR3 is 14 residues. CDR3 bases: TGTGCCACCAAAGCGGGGGGTAGGACAGATACGCAGTATTTT. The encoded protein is CATKAGGRTDTQYF.

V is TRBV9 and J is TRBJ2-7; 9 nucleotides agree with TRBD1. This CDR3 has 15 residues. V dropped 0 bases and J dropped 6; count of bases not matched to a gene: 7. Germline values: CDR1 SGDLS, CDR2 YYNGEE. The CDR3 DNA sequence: TGTGCCAGCAGCGTAGATCCGGGACAGGGCGGCGAGCAGTACTTC. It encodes CASSVDPGQGGEQYF.

The CDR3 DNA sequence: TGCGCCAGCAGCCAAGAGGGCAACCCAACCTATGGCTACACCTTC. Protein product: CASSQEGNPTYGYTF. The rearrangement links TRBV4-1 to TRBJ1-2; D call uncertain. Germline CDR1 and CDR2: MGHRA and YSYEKL. The CDR3 contains 15 residues. Trimming left V 0 bases short and J 4 bases short, with 12 bases between.

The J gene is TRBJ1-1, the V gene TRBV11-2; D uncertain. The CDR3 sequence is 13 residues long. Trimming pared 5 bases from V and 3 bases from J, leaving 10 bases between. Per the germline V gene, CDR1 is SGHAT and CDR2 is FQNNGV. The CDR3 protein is CASSTQVDTEAFF. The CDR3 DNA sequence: TGTGCCAGCAGCACTCAGGTTGACACTGAAGCTTTCTTT.

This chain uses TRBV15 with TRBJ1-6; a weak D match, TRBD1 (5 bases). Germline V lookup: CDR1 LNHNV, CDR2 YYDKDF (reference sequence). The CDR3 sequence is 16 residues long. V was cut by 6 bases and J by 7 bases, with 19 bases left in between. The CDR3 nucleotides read TGTGCCACCAGTCACTTCCCGGGGGATGGCAATTCACCCCTCCACTTT. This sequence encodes CATSHFPGDGNSPLHF.

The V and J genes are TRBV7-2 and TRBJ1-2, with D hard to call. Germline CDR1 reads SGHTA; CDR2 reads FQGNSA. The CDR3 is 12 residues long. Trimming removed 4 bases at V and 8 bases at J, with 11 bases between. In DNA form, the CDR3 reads TGTGCCAGCAGCTCGCAATCAACAGGCTACACCTTC. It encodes CASSSQSTGYTF.

The DNA for the CDR3 is TGCAGCGTTGGTCAGGGGGCAACTAATGAAAAACTGTTTTTT. It is translated as CSVGQGATNEKLFF. This sequence joins TRBV29-1 and TRBJ1-4; 7 bases align to TRBD1. The CDR3 runs to 14 residues. Trimming cost V 4 bases and J 0 bases; bases outside gene matches: 2. Germline V gives CDR1 SQVTM, CDR2 ANQGSEA.